This T cell receptor (beta chain) was identified during a study of blood T cell repertoires in COVID-19. CDR1 MGHDK and CDR2 SYGVNS come from the germline V gene. With 2 bases removed from V and 5 bases from J, the gap between germline ends came to 12 bases. The CDR3 extends over 15 amino acids. Repertoires were generated with immunoSEQ multiplex PCR, while TCRdb's copy carries only in-frame clones and drops some. The sample shows around 270,000 clones, 70% to 90% of them seen only once. The source of this sequence is a woman aged 55-70 years with COVID-19, enrolled during active disease. Input material: peripheral blood. The V and J genes are TRBV25-1 and TRBJ1-4; D call uncertain. CDR3: CASSENLMMNEKLFF. CDR3 nucleotide sequence: TGTGCCAGCAGTGAAAACTTAATGATGAATGAAAAACTGTTTTTT.